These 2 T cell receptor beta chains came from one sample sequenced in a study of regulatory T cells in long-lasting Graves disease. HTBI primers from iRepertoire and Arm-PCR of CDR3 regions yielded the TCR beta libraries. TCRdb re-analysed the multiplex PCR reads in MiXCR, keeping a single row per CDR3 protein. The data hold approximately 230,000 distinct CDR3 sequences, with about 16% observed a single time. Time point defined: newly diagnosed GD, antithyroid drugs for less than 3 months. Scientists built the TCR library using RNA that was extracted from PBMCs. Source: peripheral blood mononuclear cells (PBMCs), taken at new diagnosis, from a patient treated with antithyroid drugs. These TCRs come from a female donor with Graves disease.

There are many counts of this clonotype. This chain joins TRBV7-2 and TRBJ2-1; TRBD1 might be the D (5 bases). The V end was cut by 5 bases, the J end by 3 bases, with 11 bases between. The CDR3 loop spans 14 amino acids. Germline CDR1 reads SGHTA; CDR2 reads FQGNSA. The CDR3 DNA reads TGTGCCAGCAGCATTCCGACAGTCTACAATGAGCAGTTCTTC. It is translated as CASSIPTVYNEQFF.

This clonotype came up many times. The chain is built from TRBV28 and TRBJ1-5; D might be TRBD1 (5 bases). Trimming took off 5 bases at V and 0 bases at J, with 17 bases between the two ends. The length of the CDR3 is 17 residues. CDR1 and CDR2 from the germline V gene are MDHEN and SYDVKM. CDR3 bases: TGTGCCAGCAGTCCTTACCCAGGGACGGATAGCAATCAGCCCCAGCATTTT. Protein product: CASSPYPGTDSNQPQHF. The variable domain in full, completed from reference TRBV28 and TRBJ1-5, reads DVKVTQSSRYLVKRTGEKVFLECVQDMDHENMFWYRQDPGLGLRLIYFSYDVKMKEKGDIPEGYSVSREKKERFSLILESASTNQTSMYLCASSPYPGTDSNQPQHFGDGTRLSIL.